This T cell receptor beta chain is drawn from a study of cytomegalovirus exposure and HLA in healthy donors. Whole-study context: 81% of roughly 430 genotyped donors fell in the Caucasian-associated ancestry cluster. Study-wide results and caveats: The study recorded around 160 TCR beta chains that were cytomegalovirus-associated.

Both 60 Vbeta primers and 13 Jbeta primers went into the PCR. The table came from immunoSEQ multiplex PCR; TCRdb's copy has only in-frame clones and leaves some out. The profile shows approximately 100,000 clones, 66% of them singletons. Germline loops: CDR1 MGHRA, CDR2 YSYEKL. The ends were cut back, 3 bases at V and 0 bases at J, with 12 bases in the middle. The CDR3 covers 15 residues. This clone was seen only once. The antigen is unknown. The V and J genes are TRBV4-1 and TRBJ2-7; no firm D call. This clonotype originated in a woman between 45 and 60 years old in good health and CMV-seronegative. Sequences were obtained from PBMCs. CDR3 nucleotides: TGCGCCAGCAGCCAGGTGACGACTGGCTCCTACGAGCAGTACTTC. Amino acids: CASSQVTTGSYEQYF.